These 7 T cell receptor beta chains share one sample of origin, sequenced in a study of T cell repertoires in ileal Crohn's disease. Time point meaning: neoterminal ileum biopsy at postoperative endoscopy, about 6 months after surgery. Profiled with immunoSEQ multiplex PCR; TCRdb holds only in-frame clones, not every one. The sample includes a few thousand clones, roughly 88% of them seen just once. Sequencing input: ileal tissue. The receptors derive from an adult with Crohn's disease.

The rearrangement links TRBV7-9 to TRBJ2-1; 12 nucleotides match TRBD2. The V and J ends lost 5 bases and 0 bases, in that order; junction bases with no gene match: 8. Per the germline V gene, CDR1 is SEHNR and CDR2 is FQNEAQ (reference sequence). The CDR3 is 18 amino acids. CDR3 bases: TGTGCCAGCAGCCCGGGACTAGCGGGCCGAAGCTCCTACAATGAGCAGTTCTTC. Encoded protein: CASSPGLAGRSSYNEQFF. The complete variable domain, with remaining parts taken from reference TRBV7-9 and TRBJ2-1, reads DTGVSQNPRHKITKRGQNVTFRCDPISEHNRLYWYRQTLGQGPEFLTYFQNEAQLEKSRLLSDRFSAERPKGSFSTLEIQRTEQGDSAMYLCASSPGLAGRSSYNEQFFGPGTRLTVL.

CDR3 in amino acids: CSPDRVQQPQHF. CDR3 in DNA: TGCAGCCCGGACAGGGTTCAACAGCCCCAGCATTTT. The V call is TRBV29-1, the J call TRBJ1-5; 8 positions match TRBD1. Germline trimming cut 8 bases from V and 7 bases from J; bases unmatched to any gene: 7. Germline values: CDR1 SQVTM, CDR2 ANQGSEA. The CDR3 runs to 12 residues.

CDR3 sequence: CASSLGRLGTEAFF. In DNA, the CDR3 is TGTGCCAGCAGCTTAGGCAGACTAGGAACTGAAGCTTTCTTT. The chain recombines TRBV7-4 with TRBJ1-1; D not resolved. CDR3 size: 14 residues. V was cut by 1 base and J by 5 bases, with 11 bases left in between. Germline loops: CDR1 SGHVT, CDR2 SQSDAQ.

The genes are TRBV18 and TRBJ1-2; D is perhaps TRBD1 (5 bases). The length of the CDR3 is 13 residues. V dropped 5 bases and J dropped 4 bases, with 11 bases sitting between them. CDR1 is KGHSH and CDR2 is LQKENI in the germline V gene. The CDR3 here is CASSLGRSYGYTF. The CDR3 region has the DNA TGTGCCAGCTCATTGGGACGGAGCTATGGCTACACCTTC.

This rearrangement joins TRBV4-3 to TRBJ2-5; D is possibly TRBD2 (6 bases). With 4 bases removed from V and 3 bases from J, the gap between germline ends came to 12 bases. The CDR3 consists of 14 residues. Germline CDR1 and CDR2: LGHNA and YSLEER. CDR3 loop: CASSRGDGEETQYF. The CDR3, as DNA: TGCGCCAGCAGCCGGGGGGACGGCGAAGAGACCCAGTACTTC.

J is TRBJ1-2 and V is TRBV19; TRBD1 might be the D (5 bases). Germline V lookup: CDR1 LNHDA, CDR2 SQIVND (reference sequence). V was clipped by 9 bases and J by 4 bases, with 15 bases between them. The CDR3 is 13 residues long. The CDR3 DNA reads as TGTGCCAGCGCGACCGGACACAGCTATGGCTACACCTTC. Amino acids: CASATGHSYGYTF.

This chain connects TRBV19 to TRBJ2-7, with D unresolved. V was trimmed by 4 bases and J by 12 bases, leaving 19 bases between them. This CDR3 is 13 amino acids long. CDR1 is LNHDA, CDR2 SQIVND, per germline (reference sequence). CDR3 sequence (DNA): TGTGCCAGTAGTAGTGAAGAGGACCGGTCGCGGTACTTC. The encoded protein is CASSSEEDRSRYF.